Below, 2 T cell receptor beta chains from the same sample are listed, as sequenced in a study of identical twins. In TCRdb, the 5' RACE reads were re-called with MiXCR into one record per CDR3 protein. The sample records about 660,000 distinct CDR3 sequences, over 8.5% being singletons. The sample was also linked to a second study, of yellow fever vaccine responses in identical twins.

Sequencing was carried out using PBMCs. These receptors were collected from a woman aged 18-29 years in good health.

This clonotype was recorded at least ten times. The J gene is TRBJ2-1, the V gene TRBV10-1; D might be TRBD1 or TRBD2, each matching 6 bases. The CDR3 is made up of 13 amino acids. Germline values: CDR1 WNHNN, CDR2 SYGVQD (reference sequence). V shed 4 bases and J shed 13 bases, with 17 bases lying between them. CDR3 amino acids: CASSVGGKENQFF. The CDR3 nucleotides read TGCGCCAGCAGTGTCGGGGGCAAAGAGAATCAGTTCTTC.

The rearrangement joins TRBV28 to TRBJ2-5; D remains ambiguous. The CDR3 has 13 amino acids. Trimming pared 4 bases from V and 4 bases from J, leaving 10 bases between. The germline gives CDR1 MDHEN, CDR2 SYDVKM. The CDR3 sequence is CASSSRFGETQYF. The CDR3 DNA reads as TGTGCCAGCAGTTCCAGATTCGGAGAGACCCAGTACTTC.